These T cell receptor beta chains were read from a single sample in a study of T cells after yellow fever vaccination. TCRdb called the 5' RACE reads again in MiXCR, with one record for every CDR3 protein. The data contain 500,000 to 700,000 distinct CDR3 sequences, 15% to 20% of them singletons. Sequences were derived from PBMCs, sampled 15 days after the yellow fever booster vaccination. Receptors originate from a man in his thirties or forties who received the YFV17D yellow fever vaccine. CDR3s include the opening cysteine and the closing phenylalanine or tryptophan. D genes are given only for firm matches. The size field is filled for only some rows; it gives once, few, many or a size class.

TRBJ2-7 | - | TRBV5-1 | - | CASSLDSIYEQYF | TGCGCCAGCAGCTTGGACAGTATCTACGAGCAGTACTTC
TRBJ2-3 | few | TRBV12-2 | - | CARRVSMGTDTQYF | TGTGCAAGACGGGTCTCGATGGGGACAGATACGCAGTATTTT
TRBJ2-1 | - | TRBV6-1 | - | CASSPEGVINEQFF | TGTGCCAGCAGTCCCGAGGGGGTGATCAATGAGCAGTTCTTC
TRBJ2-1 | - | TRBV27 | TRBD1 | CASSSRTGLMGDEQFF | TGTGCCAGCAGTTCGAGGACAGGGCTTATGGGGGATGAGCAGTTCTTC
TRBJ1-6 | - | TRBV14 | - | CASSQEWSRLHF | TGTGCCAGCAGCCAAGAGTGGTCTCGACTCCACTTT
TRBJ2-3 | few | TRBV7-2 | - | CASSLMGGGTDTQYF | TGTGCCAGCAGCTTAATGGGAGGAGGGACAGATACGCAGTATTTT
TRBJ2-4 | few | TRBV28 | TRBD2 | CASTFAPLAGDLNIQYF | TGTGCCAGCACTTTCGCCCCACTAGCGGGAGATTTGAACATTCAGTACTTC
TRBJ2-5 | few | TRBV5-1 | - | CASSEGRKGETQYF | TGCGCCAGCTCTGAGGGACGCAAAGGGGAGACCCAGTACTTC
TRBJ1-1 | few | TRBV29-1 | - | CSVAPRSTDTEAFF | TGCAGCGTTGCCCCCCGAAGTACGGACACTGAAGCTTTCTTT
TRBJ1-5 | few | TRBV19 | TRBD1 | CASSMTGSNQPQHF | TGTGCCAGTAGTATGACAGGGAGCAATCAGCCCCAGCATTTT
TRBJ2-1 | - | TRBV7-9 | - | CASSTDVYNEQFF | TGTGCCAGCAGCACAGATGTATACAATGAGCAGTTCTTC
TRBJ2-7 | - | TRBV5-1 | TRBD2 | CASSPTSGSWYEQYF | TGCGCCAGCAGCCCCACTAGCGGGAGTTGGTACGAGCAGTACTTC
TRBJ2-7 | once | TRBV18 | TRBD1 | CASSPSGRGPYEQYF | TGTGCCAGCTCACCATCGGGCAGGGGGCCCTACGAGCAGTACTTC
TRBJ2-7 | few | TRBV29-1 | TRBD1 | CSVEGTGIGYEQYF | TGCAGCGTTGAAGGGACAGGGATAGGCTACGAGCAGTACTTC
TRBJ2-1 | few | TRBV20-1 | TRBD2 | CSARDWSGRRYNEQFF | TGCAGTGCTAGAGATTGGAGCGGGAGGCGATACAATGAGCAGTTCTTC
TRBJ1-3 | few | TRBV7-2 | - | CASSSSAGVNTIYF | TGTGCCAGCAGCTCCTCGGCCGGCGTAAACACCATATATTTT
TRBJ2-1 | few | TRBV4-2 | TRBD1 | CASSPGDRVRDEQFF | TGTGCCAGCAGCCCCGGGGACAGAGTACGGGATGAGCAGTTCTTC
TRBJ2-6 | - | TRBV20-1 | - | CSASPSSGANVLTF | TGCAGTGCTAGTCCGAGCTCTGGGGCCAACGTCCTGACTTTC
TRBJ2-7 | many | TRBV20-1 | - | CSASRQGGHEQYF | TGCAGTGCTAGTCGTCAGGGGGGCCACGAGCAGTACTTC
TRBJ2-3 | few | TRBV28 | - | CASSSRRRGEVTDTQYF | TGTGCCAGCAGTTCCCGCCGCAGGGGGGAAGTGACAGATACGCAGTATTTT